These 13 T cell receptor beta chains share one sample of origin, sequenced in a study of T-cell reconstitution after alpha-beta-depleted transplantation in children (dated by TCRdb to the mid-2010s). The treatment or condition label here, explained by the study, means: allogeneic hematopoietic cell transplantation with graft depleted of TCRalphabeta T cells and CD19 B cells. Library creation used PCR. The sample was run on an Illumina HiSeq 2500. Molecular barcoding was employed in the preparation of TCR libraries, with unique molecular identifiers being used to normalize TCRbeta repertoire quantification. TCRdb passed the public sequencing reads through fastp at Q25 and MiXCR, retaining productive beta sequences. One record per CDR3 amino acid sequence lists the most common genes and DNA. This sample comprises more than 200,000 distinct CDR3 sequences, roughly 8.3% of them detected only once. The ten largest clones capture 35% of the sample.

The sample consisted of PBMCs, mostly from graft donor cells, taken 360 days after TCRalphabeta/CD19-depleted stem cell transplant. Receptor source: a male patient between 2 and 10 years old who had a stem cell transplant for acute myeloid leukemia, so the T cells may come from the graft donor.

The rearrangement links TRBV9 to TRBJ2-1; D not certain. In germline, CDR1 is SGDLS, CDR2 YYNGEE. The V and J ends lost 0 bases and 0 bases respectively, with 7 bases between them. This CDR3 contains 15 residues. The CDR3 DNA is TGTGCCAGCAGCGTAGGCAGTAGCTCCTACAATGAGCAGTTCTTC. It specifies CASSVGSSSYNEQFF.

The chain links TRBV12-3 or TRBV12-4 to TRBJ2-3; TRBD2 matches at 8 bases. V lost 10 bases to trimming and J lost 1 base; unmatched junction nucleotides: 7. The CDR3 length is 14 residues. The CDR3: CATKYGRGTDTQYF. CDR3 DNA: TGTGCCACCAAGTACGGGAGGGGCACAGATACGCAGTATTTT.

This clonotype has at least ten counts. The CDR3 nucleotides read TGTGCCAGCAGCTTGGACAGGGGAAAGACAGATACGCAGTATTTT. Translation gives CASSLDRGKTDTQYF. The chain has TRBV7-9 and TRBJ2-3; TRBD1 matches at 9 bases. V trimming: 3 bases; J trimming: 3 bases; junction bases outside the gene matches: 4. Germline values: CDR1 SEHNR, CDR2 FQNEAQ (reference sequence). CDR3 length equals 15 residues. Combining the CDR3 with reference TRBV7-9 and TRBJ2-3 gives the whole variable domain DTGVSQNPRHKITKRGQNVTFRCDPISEHNRLYWYRQTLGQGPEFLTYFQNEAQLEKSRLLSDRFSAERPKGSFSTLEIQRTEQGDSAMYLCASSLDRGKTDTQYFGPGTRLTVL.

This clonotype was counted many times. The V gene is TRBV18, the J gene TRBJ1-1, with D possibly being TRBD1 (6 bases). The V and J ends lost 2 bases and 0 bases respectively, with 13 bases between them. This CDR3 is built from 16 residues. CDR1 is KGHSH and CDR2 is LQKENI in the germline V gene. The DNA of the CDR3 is TGTGCCAGCTCACCATCTCCACAGGGACTGAACACTGAAGCTTTCTTT. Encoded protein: CASSPSPQGLNTEAFF.

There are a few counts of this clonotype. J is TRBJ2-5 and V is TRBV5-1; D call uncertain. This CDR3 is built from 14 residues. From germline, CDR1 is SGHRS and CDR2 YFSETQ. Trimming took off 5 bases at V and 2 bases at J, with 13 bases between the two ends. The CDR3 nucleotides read TGCGCCAGCAGGGGTAGGCTACTTCAAGAGACCCAGTACTTC. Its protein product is CASRGRLLQETQYF.

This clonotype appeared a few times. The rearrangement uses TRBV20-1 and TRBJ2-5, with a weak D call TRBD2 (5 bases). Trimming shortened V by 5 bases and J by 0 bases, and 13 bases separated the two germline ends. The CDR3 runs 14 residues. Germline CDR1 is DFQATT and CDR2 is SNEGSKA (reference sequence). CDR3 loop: CSADSGGYQETQYF. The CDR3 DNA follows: TGCAGTGCTGATTCAGGAGGCTACCAAGAGACCCAGTACTTC.

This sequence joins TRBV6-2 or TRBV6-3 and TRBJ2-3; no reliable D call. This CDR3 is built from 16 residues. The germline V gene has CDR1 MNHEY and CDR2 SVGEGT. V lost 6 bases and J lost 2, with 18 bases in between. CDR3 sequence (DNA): TGTGCCAGCAGACCGCTAGAAGGCAGATTCACAGATACGCAGTATTTT. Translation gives CASRPLEGRFTDTQYF.

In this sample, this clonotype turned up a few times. The CDR3 is CASSGLAGVLTQYF. CDR3 DNA: TGTGCCAGCAGCGGACTAGCAGGGGTCCTTACGCAGTATTTT. V and J are TRBV11-2 and TRBJ2-3, with TRBD2 matching over 8 bases. V trimming: 5 bases; J trimming: 8 bases; junction bases outside the gene matches: 9. This CDR3 is 14 amino acids long. Germline V CDR1 and CDR2: SGHAT, FQNNGV.

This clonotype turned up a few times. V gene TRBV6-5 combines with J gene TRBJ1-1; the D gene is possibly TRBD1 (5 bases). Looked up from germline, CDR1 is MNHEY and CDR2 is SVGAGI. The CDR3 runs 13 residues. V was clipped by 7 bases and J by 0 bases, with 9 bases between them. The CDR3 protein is CASKRGLNTEAFF. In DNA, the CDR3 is TGTGCCAGCAAGAGGGGCTTGAACACTGAAGCTTTCTTT.

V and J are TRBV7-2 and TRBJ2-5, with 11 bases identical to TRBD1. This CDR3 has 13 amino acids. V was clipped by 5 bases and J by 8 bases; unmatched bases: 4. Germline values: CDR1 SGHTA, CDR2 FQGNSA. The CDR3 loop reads CASSPGQGATQYF. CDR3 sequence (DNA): TGTGCCAGCAGCCCCGGACAGGGGGCTACCCAGTACTTC.

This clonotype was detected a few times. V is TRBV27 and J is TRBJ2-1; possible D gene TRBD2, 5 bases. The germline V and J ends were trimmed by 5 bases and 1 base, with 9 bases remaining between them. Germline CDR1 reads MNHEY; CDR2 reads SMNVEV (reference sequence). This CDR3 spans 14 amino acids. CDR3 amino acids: CASSITRSYNEQFF. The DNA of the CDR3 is TGTGCCAGCAGTATCACTAGGTCCTACAATGAGCAGTTCTTC.

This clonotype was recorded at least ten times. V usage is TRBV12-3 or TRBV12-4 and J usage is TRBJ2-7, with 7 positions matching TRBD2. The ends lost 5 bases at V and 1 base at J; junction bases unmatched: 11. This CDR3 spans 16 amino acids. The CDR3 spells CASSPLTAGVSYEQYV. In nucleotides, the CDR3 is TGTGCCAGCAGTCCACTAACTGCGGGGGTTTCCTACGAGCAGTACGTC.

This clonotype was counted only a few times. The CDR3 nucleotides are TGTGCCAGTAGTATAGCCTCAGACAGGGGCTACGGCTACACCTTC. This codes for CASSIASDRGYGYTF. The gene calls are TRBV19 and TRBJ1-2, with 8 positions matching TRBD1. The V gene end was trimmed by 1 base and the J gene end by 8 bases; junction bases not matched to a gene: 9. The length of the CDR3 is 15 residues. The germline V gene encodes CDR1 LNHDA and CDR2 SQIVND (reference sequence). Variable domain in full (rest from reference TRBV19 and TRBJ1-2): DGGITQSPKYLFRKEGQNVTLSCEQNLNHDAMYWYRQDPGQGLRLIYYSQIVNDFQKGDIAEGYSVSREKKESFPLTVTSAQKNPTAFYLCASSIASDRGYGYTFGSGTRLTVV.